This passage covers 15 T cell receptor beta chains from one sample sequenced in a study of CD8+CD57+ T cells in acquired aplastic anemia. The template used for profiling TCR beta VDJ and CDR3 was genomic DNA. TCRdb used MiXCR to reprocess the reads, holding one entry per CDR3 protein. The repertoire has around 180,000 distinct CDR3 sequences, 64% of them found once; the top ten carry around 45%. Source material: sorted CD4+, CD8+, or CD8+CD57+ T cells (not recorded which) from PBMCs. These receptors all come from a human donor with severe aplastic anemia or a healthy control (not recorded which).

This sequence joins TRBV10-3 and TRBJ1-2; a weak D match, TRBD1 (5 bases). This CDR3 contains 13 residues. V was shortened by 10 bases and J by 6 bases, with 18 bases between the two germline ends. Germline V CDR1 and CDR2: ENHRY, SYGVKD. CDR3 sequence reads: CASSHLLGHGYTF. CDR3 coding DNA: TGTGCCAGCAGCCATCTCCTGGGGCATGGCTACACCTTC.

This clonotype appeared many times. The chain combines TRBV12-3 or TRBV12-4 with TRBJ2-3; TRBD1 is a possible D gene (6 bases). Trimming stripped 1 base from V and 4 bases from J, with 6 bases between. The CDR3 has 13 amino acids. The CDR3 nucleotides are TGTGCCAGCAGTTTAGGGGGGCCAGATACGCAGTATTTT. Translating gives CASSLGGPDTQYF.

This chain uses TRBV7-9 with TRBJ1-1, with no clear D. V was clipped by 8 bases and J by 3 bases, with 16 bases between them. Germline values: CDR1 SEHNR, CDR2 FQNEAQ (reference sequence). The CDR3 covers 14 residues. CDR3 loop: CASEGNRFYTEAFF. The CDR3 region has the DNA TGTGCCAGCGAAGGGAACCGATTCTACACTGAAGCTTTCTTT.

CDR3 DNA sequence: TGCAGTGCTAGGACAGGGCCAAACACCATATATTTT. Translation gives CSARTGPNTIYF. The rearrangement links TRBV20-1 to TRBJ1-3; 7 bases fit TRBD1. This CDR3 region has 12 residues. Germline values: CDR1 DFQATT, CDR2 SNEGSKA (reference sequence). The junction had 2 bases not matched to a gene; V was cut back by 3 bases and J by 6 bases.

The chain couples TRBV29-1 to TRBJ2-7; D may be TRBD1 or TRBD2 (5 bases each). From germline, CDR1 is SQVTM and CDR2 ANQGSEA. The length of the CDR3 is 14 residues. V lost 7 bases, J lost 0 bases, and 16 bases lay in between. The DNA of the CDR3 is TGCAGCGCTAACCGGGACGGCGGCTCCTACGAGCAGTACTTC. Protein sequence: CSANRDGGSYEQYF.

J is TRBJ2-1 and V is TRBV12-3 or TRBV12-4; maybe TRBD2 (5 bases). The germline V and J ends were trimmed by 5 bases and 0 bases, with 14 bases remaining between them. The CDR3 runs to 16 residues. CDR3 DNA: TGTGCCAGCAGTCAAAGCGGTAAAAGCTCCTACAATGAGCAGTTCTTC. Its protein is CASSQSGKSSYNEQFF.

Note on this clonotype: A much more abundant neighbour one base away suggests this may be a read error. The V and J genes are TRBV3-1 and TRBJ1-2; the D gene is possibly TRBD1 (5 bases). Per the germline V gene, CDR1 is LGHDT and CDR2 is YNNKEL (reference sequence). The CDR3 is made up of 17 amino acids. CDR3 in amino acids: CANSPLGAASLNYGYTF. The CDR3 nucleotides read TGTGCCAACAGCCCACTCGGGGCGGCGTCGCTCAACTATGGCTACACCTTC.

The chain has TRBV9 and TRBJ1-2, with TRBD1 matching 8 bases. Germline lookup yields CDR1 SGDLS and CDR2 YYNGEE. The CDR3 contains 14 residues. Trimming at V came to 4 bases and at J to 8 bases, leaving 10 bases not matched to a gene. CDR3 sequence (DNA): TGTGCCAGCAGCCAAATCGCAGGGGGCACGGGCTACACCTTC. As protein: CASSQIAGGTGYTF.

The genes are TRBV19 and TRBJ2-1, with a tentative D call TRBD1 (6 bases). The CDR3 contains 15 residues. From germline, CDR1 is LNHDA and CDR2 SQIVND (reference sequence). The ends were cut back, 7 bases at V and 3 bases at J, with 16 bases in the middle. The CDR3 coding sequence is TGTGCCAGTACCCCCAGGACAGTAGACTACAATGAGCAGTTCTTC. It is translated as CASTPRTVDYNEQFF.

Here the CDR3 DNA reads TGTGCCACCAGCCATCCGCAGGGGGGGCACAATGAGCAGTTCTTC. Encoded protein: CATSHPQGGHNEQFF. The genes are TRBV15 and TRBJ2-1, with D perhaps assigned TRBD1 or TRBD2 (7 bases each). The CDR3 is made up of 15 amino acids. Germline CDR1 and CDR2: LNHNV and YYDKDF (reference sequence). V was shortened by 5 bases and J by 5 bases, with 16 bases between the two germline ends.

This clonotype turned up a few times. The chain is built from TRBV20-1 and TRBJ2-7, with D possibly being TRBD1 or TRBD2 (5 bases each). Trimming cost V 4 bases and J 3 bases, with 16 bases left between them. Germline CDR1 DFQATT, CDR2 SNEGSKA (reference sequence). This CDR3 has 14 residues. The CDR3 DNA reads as TGCAGTGCTACCCACCGGGACGGATACTACGAGCAGTACTTC. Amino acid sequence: CSATHRDGYYEQYF.

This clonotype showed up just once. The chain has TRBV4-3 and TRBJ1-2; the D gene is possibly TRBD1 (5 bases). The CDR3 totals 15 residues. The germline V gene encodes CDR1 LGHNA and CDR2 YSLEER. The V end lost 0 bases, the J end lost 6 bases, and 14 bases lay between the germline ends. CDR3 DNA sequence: TGCGCCAGCAGCCAAGATCTGCAGGGTGTGGATGGCTACACCTTC. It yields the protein CASSQDLQGVDGYTF.

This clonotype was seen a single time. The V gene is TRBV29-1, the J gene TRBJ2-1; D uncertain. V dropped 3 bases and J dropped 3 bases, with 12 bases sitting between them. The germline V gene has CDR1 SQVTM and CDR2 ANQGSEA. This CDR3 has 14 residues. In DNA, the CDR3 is TGCAGCGTTGAGTCGCCTGCCGTCTACAATGAGCAGTTCTTC. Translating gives CSVESPAVYNEQFF.

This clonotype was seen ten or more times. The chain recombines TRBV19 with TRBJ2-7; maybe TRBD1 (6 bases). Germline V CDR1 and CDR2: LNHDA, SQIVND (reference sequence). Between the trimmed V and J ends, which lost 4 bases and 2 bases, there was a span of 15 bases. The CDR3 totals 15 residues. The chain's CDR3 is CASSSLRDTPYEQYF. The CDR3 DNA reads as TGTGCCAGTAGTAGCCTCCGGGACACCCCCTACGAGCAGTACTTC.

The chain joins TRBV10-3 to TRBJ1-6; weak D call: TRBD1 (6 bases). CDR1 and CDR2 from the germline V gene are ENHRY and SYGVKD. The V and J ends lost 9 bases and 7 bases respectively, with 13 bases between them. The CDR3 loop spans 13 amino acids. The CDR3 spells CAMRGEPNSPLHF. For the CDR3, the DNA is TGTGCCATGAGGGGGGAACCAAATTCACCCCTCCACTTT.